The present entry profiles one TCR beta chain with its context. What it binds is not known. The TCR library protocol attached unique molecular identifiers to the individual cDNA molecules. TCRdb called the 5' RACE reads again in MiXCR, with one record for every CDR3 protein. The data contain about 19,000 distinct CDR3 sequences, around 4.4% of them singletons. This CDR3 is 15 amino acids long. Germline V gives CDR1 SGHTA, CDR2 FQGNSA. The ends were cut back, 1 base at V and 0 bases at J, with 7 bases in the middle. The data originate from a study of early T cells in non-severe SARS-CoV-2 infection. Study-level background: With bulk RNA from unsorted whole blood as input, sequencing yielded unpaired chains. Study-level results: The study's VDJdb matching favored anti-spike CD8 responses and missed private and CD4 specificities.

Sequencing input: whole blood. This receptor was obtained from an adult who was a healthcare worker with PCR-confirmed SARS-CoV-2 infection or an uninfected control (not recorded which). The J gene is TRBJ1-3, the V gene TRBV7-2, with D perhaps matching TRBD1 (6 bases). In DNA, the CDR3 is TGTGCCAGCAGCTTAGGGACAGACTCTGGAAACACCATATATTTT. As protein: CASSLGTDSGNTIYF.